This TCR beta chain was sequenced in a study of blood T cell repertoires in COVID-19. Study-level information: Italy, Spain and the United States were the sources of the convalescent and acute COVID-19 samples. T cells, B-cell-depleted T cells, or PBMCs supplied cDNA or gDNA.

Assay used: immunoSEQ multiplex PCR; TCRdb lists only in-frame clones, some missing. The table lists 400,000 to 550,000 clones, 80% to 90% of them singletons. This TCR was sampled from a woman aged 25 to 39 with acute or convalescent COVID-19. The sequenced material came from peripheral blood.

The CDR3 is CASSEPRTVYNEQFF. In DNA, the CDR3 is TGTGCCAGCAGTGAACCCCGGACAGTTTACAATGAGCAGTTCTTC. This chain connects TRBV6-1 to TRBJ2-1; D is perhaps TRBD1 (6 bases). V lost 2 bases to trimming and J lost 4 bases, with 12 bases between them. CDR1 and CDR2 (germline): MNHNS, SASEGT. This CDR3 contains 15 residues.